The present T cell receptor beta chain was sequenced within a study of T cell responses to AZD1222 COVID-19 vaccine. Measured with immunoSEQ multiplex PCR; TCRdb has only the in-frame clones, and not every one. The table has 130,000 or so clones, over 85% seen once. This clone appeared a single time. The CDR3 spans 14 residues. From germline, CDR1 is MNHEY and CDR2 SMNVEV (reference sequence). V was cut by 7 bases and J by 0 bases, with 10 bases left in between. Sequencing used peripheral blood, obtained on day 0 of AZD1222 vaccination. The receptor's source is an adult in good health. The chain is built from TRBV27 and TRBJ1-3; no firm D call. The CDR3 DNA reads as TGTGCCAGCATGACTTTCAACTCTGGAAACACCATATATTTT. It codes for CASMTFNSGNTIYF.